The 8 T cell receptor beta chains presented below share a single source sample, sequenced in a study of shared clonotypes between healthy human individuals. Produced via immunoSEQ multiplex PCR; TCRdb's table is partial and in-frame only. This table holds 2 million or so clones, 85% to 95% found once. Material for sequencing was naive CD4+ T cells sorted from blood. Documented subset: CD45RA+ positively selected. The source is a young man in good health.

CDR3 loop: CASRRSGGASGTQYF. Written as DNA, the CDR3 is TGTGCCAGCAGAAGAAGCGGGGGGGCGAGCGGTACGCAGTATTTT. The chain links TRBV5-6 to TRBJ2-3; 10 nucleotides align to TRBD2. With 5 bases clipped from V and 8 bases from J, the junction kept 11 bases outside the gene matches. Germline values: CDR1 SGHDT, CDR2 YYEEEE. The CDR3 consists of 15 residues. The full variable domain, in which reference TRBV5-6 and TRBJ2-3 provide the parts outside the CDR3, is DAGVTQSPTHLIKTRGQQVTLRCSPKSGHDTVSWYQQALGQGPQFIFQYYEEEERQRGNFPDRFSGHQFPNYSSELNVNALLLGDSALYLCASRRSGGASGTQYFGPGTRLTVL.

This clone was seen a single time. This rearrangement joins TRBV7-9 to TRBJ2-5; no reliable D call. The CDR3 loop spans 14 amino acids. Trimming took off 3 bases at V and 4 bases at J, with 12 bases between the two ends. Germline V gene sequence: CDR1 SEHNR, CDR2 FQNEAQ (reference sequence). This CDR3 is CASSFVRFSETQYF. The CDR3 DNA reads TGTGCCAGCAGCTTTGTCAGGTTTTCAGAGACCCAGTACTTC.

The chain carries TRBV11-2 and TRBJ2-3; a possible D gene is TRBD2 (6 bases). V gave up 1 base and J gave up 4 bases, with 12 bases separating them. The CDR3 runs to 15 residues. CDR1 is SGHAT and CDR2 is FQNNGV in the germline V gene. The CDR3 loop reads CASSLVGGKADTQYF. Written as DNA, the CDR3 is TGTGCCAGCAGCTTAGTTGGCGGGAAAGCAGATACGCAGTATTTT.

The chain is built from TRBV11-1 and TRBJ2-3; weak D call: TRBD1 (5 bases). CDR1 is SGHAT, CDR2 FQDESV, per germline (reference sequence). V was clipped by 5 bases and J by 6 bases, with 18 bases between them. CDR3 length: 15 residues. The CDR3 reads CASSAYRTARDTQYF. DNA of the CDR3: TGTGCCAGCAGCGCCTACAGGACGGCCCGCGATACGCAGTATTTT.

CDR3 nucleotides: TGTGCCTGGAGGACCACCGGCGTCGAGACCCAGTACTTC. Translating it yields CAWRTTGVETQYF. This chain uses TRBV30 with TRBJ2-5; the D is unclear. The CDR3 contains 13 residues. The germline V gene has CDR1 GTSNPN and CDR2 SVGIG (reference sequence). The germline V and J ends were trimmed by 3 bases and 5 bases, with 13 bases remaining between them.

The rearrangement joins TRBV19 to TRBJ2-5; TRBD1 might be the D (5 bases). CDR3 size: 14 residues. V was shortened by 4 bases and J by 6 bases, with 15 bases between the two germline ends. In germline, CDR1 is LNHDA, CDR2 SQIVND (reference sequence). The DNA for the CDR3 is TGTGCCAGTAGTAATATACAGGTTATGCAGACCCAGTACTTC. Protein product: CASSNIQVMQTQYF. The variable domain in full, with the rest retrieved from reference TRBV19 and TRBJ2-5, is DGGITQSPKYLFRKEGQNVTLSCEQNLNHDAMYWYRQDPGQGLRLIYYSQIVNDFQKGDIAEGYSVSREKKESFPLTVTSAQKNPTAFYLCASSNIQVMQTQYFGPGTRLLVL.

The chain employs TRBV15 and TRBJ2-5; no clear D. CDR1 and CDR2 (germline): LNHNV, YYDKDF (reference sequence). V dropped 2 bases and J dropped 6 bases, with 13 bases sitting between them. CDR3 size: 14 residues. Here the CDR3 DNA reads TGTGCCACCAGCAGAACCGCGCCTCTCCAGACCCAGTACTTC. It translates to CATSRTAPLQTQYF.

This rearrangement joins TRBV5-1 to TRBJ1-6; D gene unclear. This CDR3 spans 14 amino acids. Trimming took 1 base from V and 8 from J, leaving 10 bases between them. Germline CDR1 reads SGHRS; CDR2 reads YFSETQ. The CDR3 here is CASSLNMWDSPLHF. The CDR3 bases are TGCGCCAGCAGCTTGAATATGTGGGATTCACCCCTCCACTTT. Using reference TRBV5-1 and TRBJ1-6 for the parts outside the CDR3, the full variable domain is KAGVTQTPRYLIKTRGQQVTLSCSPISGHRSVSWYQQTPGQGLQFLFEYFSETQRNKGNFPGRFSGRQFSNSRSEMNVSTLELGDSALYLCASSLNMWDSPLHFGNGTRLTVT.